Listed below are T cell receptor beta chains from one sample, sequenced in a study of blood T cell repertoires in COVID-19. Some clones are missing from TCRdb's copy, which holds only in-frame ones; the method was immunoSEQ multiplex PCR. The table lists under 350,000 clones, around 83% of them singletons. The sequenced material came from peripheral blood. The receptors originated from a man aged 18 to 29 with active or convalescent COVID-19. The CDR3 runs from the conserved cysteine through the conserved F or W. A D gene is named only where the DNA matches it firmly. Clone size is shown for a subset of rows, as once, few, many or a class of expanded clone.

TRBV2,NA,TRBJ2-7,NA,CASSGSPSSSYEQYF,TGTGCCAGCAGTGGTAGTCCTTCAAGCTCCTACGAGCAGTACTTC
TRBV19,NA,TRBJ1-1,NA,CASSILARGTEAFF,TGTGCCAGTAGTATCCTCGCCCGAGGCACTGAAGCTTTCTTT
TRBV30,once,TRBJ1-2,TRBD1,CAWGTGSWYGYTF,TGTGCCTGGGGGACAGGGAGTTGGTATGGCTACACCTTC
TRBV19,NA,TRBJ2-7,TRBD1,CASSIGTGGLYYEQYF,TGTGCCAGTAGTATAGGCACAGGGGGTCTTTATTACGAGCAGTACTTC
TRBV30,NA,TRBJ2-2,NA,CAWTPGFPRGELFF,TGTGCCTGGACTCCCGGGTTCCCAAGGGGGGAGCTGTTTTTT
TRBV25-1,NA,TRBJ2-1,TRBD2,CASSDHLAGGSYNEQFF,TGTGCCAGCAGTGACCACTTAGCGGGGGGCTCCTACAATGAGCAGTTCTTC
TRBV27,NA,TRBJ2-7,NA,CASSLGGHRMDEQYF,TGTGCCAGCAGTTTAGGAGGGCACCGGATGGACGAGCAGTACTTC
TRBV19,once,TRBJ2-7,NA,CASSIIPGYEQYF,TGTGCCAGTAGTATTATCCCCGGGTACGAGCAGTACTTC
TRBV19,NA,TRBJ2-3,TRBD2,CASSNYTLSSGLTDTQYF,TGTGCCAGTAGTAATTATACGCTTTCTAGCGGACTCACAGATACGCAGTATTTT
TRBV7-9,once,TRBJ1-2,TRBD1,CASSARTGATNYGYTF,TGTGCCAGCAGCGCCCGTACAGGGGCCACTAACTATGGCTACACCTTC
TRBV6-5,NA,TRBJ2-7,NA,CASSYSSEDYEQYF,TGTGCCAGCAGTTACTCGAGTGAGGACTACGAGCAGTACTTC
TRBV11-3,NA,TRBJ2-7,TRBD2,CASSFRLREGYEQYF,TGTGCCAGCAGCTTTCGTTTGCGGGAGGGATACGAGCAGTACTTC
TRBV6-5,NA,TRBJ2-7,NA,CASSYRTSYEQYF,TGTGCCAGCAGTTACAGGACTTCCTACGAGCAGTACTTC
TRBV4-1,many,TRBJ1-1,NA,CASSHRGGLNTEAFF,TGCGCCAGCAGCCACCGCGGGGGCCTGAACACTGAAGCTTTCTTT
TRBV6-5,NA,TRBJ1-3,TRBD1,CASRTGTGAGNTIYF,TGTGCCAGCAGAACCGGGACAGGGGCTGGAAACACCATATATTTT
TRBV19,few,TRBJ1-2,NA,CASSQGPYGYTF,TGTGCCAGTAGTCAGGGGCCCTATGGCTACACCTTC
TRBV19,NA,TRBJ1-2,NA,CASSIGLTGTYGYTF,TGTGCCAGTAGTATTGGCCTGACAGGCACATATGGCTACACCTTC
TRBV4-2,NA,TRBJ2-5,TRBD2,CASSQGLAGGIKETQYF,TGTGCCAGCAGCCAGGGACTAGCGGGAGGGATAAAAGAGACCCAGTACTTC
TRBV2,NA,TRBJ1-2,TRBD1,CASSEAWTGNGYTF,TGTGCCAGCAGTGAAGCCTGGACAGGGAACGGCTACACCTTC
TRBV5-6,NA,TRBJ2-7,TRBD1,CASSSPRDSHEQYF,TGTGCCAGCAGCTCACCTCGGGACAGCCACGAGCAGTACTTC
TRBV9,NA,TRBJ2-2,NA,CASSVGGNTGELFF,TGTGCCAGCAGCGTAGGCGGGAACACCGGGGAGCTGTTTTTT
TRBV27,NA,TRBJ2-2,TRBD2,CASSPSGRNTGELFF,TGTGCCAGCAGTCCGAGCGGGAGAAACACCGGGGAGCTGTTTTTT
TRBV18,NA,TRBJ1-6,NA,CASSPTVDNSPLHF,TGTGCCAGCTCACCGACTGTCGACAATTCACCCCTCCACTTT
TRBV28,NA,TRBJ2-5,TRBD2,CASSRAGGNLETQYF,TGTGCCAGCAGCCGAGCGGGGGGGAACCTAGAGACCCAGTACTTC